This T cell receptor beta chain was identified during a study of human T cells and chemical hapten exposure. Points from the study as a whole: DPC sensitization produced no change in TCRs with frequency above 1 in 1000. Patch test scores rose with PT1 expanded TCR counts, a positive correlation. Compared with pre-sensitization or healthy control sets, expanded TCRs clustered more.

This sample's time point: patch test 1, 2 weeks after DPC sensitization. Sample treatment: therapeutic diphenylcyclopropenone sensitization with weekly scalp DPC. Comments on this clonotype: Its antigen remains unidentified.

A single record per CDR3 protein comes from TCRdb applying MiXCR to the RACE reads. The data hold approximately 400,000 distinct CDR3 sequences, with about 4.8% observed a single time. The length of the CDR3 is 12 residues. Trimming took 5 bases from V and 8 from J, leaving 14 bases between them. Germline assignment: CDR1 DFQATT and CDR2 SNEGSKA (reference sequence). The sample here was whole blood, taken in connection with sensitization to the hapten diphenylcyclopropenone (DPC). This chain links TRBV20-1 with TRBJ2-3; D ambiguous. The origin of this receptor is a woman aged 45-65 years with alopecia areata. Some clones in this sample may be carry-over from other donors' samples. CDR3 residues: CSAGLVAGTQYF. CDR3 nucleotides: TGCAGTGCTGGGCTAGTTGCTGGTACGCAGTATTTT.